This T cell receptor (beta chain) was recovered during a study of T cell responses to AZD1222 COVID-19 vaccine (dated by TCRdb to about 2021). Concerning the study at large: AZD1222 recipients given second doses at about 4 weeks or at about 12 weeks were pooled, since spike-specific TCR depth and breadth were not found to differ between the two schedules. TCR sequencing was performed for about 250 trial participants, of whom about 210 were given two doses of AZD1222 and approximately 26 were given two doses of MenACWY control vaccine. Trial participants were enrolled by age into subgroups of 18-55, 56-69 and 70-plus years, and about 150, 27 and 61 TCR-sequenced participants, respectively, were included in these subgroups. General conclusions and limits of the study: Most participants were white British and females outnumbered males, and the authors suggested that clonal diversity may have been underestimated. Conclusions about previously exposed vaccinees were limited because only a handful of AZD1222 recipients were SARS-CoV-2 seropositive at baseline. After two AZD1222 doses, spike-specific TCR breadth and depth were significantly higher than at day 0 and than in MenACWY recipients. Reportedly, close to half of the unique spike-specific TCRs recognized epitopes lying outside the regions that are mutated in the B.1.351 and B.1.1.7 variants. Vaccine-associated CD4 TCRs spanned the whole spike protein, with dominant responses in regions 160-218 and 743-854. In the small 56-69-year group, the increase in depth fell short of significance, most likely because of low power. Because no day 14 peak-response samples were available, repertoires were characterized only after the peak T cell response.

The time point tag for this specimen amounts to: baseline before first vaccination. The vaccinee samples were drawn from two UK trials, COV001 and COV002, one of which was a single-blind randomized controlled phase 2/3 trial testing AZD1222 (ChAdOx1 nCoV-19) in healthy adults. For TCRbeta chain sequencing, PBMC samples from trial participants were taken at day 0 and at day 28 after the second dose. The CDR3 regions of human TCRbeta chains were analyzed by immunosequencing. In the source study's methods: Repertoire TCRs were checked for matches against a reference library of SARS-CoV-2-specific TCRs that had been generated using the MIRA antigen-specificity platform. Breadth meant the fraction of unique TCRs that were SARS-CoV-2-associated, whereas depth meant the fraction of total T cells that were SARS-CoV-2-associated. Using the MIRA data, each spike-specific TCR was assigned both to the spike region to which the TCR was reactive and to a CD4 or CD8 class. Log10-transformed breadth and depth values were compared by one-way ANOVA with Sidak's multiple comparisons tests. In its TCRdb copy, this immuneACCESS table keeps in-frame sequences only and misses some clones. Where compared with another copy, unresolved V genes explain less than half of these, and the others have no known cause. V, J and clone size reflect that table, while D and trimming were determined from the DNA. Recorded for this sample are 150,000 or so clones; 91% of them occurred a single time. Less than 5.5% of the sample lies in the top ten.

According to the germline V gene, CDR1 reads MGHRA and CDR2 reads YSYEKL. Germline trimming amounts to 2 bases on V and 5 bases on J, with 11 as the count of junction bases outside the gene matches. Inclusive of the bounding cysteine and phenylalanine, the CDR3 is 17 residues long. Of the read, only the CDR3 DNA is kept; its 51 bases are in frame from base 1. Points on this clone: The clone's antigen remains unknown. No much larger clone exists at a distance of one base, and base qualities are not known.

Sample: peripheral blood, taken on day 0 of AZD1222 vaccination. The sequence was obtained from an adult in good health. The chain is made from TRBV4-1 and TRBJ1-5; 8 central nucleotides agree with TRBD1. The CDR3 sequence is CASSQFPRQGRYQPQHF. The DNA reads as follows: TGCGCCAGCAGCCAATTCCCCCGACAGGGGAGGTATCAGCCCCAGCATTTT.